This TCR beta chain appears in the sequencing data of a study of blood T cell repertoires in COVID-19. At the level of the study: There were acute and convalescent COVID-19 samples, and they came from the United States, Italy and Spain. In each case, the material was cDNA or gDNA derived from T cells, B-cell-depleted T cells, or PBMCs.

Authors' processing steps: The authors estimated nucleated cell counts from reference gene primer amplification. Method: immunoSEQ multiplex PCR; TCRdb's copy keeps in-frame clones and lacks some. V, J and clone size are those of that table, while D and trimming were read from the DNA. This table has roughly 51,000 clones, 91% appearing once. Trimming cost V 0 bases and J 7 bases, with 7 bases left between them. The CDR3 totals 14 residues. The germline V gene encodes CDR1 MNHEY and CDR2 SMNVEV (reference sequence). The J gene is TRBJ1-6, the V gene TRBV27; D is ambiguous. Sequences were obtained from peripheral blood. This sequence originates from a woman in her sixties with active or convalescent COVID-19. The CDR3 DNA reads TGTGCCAGCAGTTTATCCACGAGCAATTCACCCCTCCACTTT. This translates into CASSLSTSNSPLHF.